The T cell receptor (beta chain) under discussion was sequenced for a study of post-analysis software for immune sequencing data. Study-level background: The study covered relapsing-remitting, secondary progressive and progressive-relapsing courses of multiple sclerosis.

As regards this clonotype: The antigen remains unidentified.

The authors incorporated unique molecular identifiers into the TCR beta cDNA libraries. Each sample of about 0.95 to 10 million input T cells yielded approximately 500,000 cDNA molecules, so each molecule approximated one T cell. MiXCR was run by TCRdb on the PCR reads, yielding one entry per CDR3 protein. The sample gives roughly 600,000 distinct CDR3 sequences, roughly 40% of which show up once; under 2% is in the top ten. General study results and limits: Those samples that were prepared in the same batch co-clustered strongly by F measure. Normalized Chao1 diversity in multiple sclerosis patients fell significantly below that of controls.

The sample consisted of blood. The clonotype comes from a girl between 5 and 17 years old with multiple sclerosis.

The CDR3 DNA reads as TGTGGATCCGGGAACGGCAATCAGCCCCAGCATTTT. Its protein product is CGSGNGNQPQHF. The rearrangement uses TRBV12-3 or TRBV12-4 and TRBJ1-5, with no clear D. The CDR3 is made up of 12 amino acids.